This record looks at one T cell receptor beta chain sequence and its context. The sample comes from a study of T cells in tumors after PD-1 blockade. About the research overall: Daily vismodegib 150 mg continued in a subset of anti-PD-1-treated patients.

Sequencing was performed with immunoSEQ multiplex PCR; in TCRdb, only in-frame clones are kept and a portion is missing. The sample contains more than 6,500 clones, roughly 69% of which appear only once. Input was 616 ng to 6,004 ng of genomic DNA from tumor or blood. This TCR derives from a human donor with basal cell carcinoma. The sample here was tumor tissue, taken after anti-PD-1 treatment.

CDR3 sequence (DNA): TGTGCCAGCAGTTCCCGCGGAGGCTATGGCTACACCTTC. Encoded protein: CASSSRGGYGYTF. The rearrangement links TRBV28 to TRBJ1-2; no firm D call. The CDR3 has 13 residues. V shed 4 bases and J shed 4 bases, with 10 bases lying between them. Germline V gives CDR1 MDHEN, CDR2 SYDVKM.